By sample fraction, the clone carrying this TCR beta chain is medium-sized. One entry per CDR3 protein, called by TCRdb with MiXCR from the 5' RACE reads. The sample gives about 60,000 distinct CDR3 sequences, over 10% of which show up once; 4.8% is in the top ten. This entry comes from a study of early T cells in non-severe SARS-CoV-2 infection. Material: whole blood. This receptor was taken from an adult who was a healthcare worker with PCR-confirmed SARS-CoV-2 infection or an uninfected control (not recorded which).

In DNA, the CDR3 is TGTGCCAGCAGCTCAACGCGGCGAGCGTCCTATAATTCACCCCTCCACTTT. Translation: CASSSTRRASYNSPLHF. The V gene is TRBV7-9, the J gene TRBJ1-6; D is undetermined. The V end was cut by 4 bases, the J end by 1 base, with 14 bases between. Per the germline V gene, CDR1 is SEHNR and CDR2 is FQNEAQ (reference sequence). The CDR3 spans 17 residues.